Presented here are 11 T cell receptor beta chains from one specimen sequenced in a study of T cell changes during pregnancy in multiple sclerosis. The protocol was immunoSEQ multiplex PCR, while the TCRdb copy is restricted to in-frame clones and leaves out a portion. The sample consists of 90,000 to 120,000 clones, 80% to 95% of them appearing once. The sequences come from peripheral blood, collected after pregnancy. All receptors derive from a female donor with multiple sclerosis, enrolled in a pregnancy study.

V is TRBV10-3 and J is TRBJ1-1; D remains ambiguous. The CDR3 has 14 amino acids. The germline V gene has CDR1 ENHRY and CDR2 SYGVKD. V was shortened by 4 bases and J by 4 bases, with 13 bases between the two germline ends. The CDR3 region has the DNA TGTGCCATCAGTGCGGGGTCGGGGATCACTGAAGCTTTCTTT. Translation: CAISAGSGITEAFF.

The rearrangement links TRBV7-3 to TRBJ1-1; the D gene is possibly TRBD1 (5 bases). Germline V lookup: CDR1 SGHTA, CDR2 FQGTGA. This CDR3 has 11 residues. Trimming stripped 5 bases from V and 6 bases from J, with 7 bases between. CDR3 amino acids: CASSKGAEAFF. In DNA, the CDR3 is TGTGCCAGCAGCAAAGGGGCTGAAGCTTTCTTT.

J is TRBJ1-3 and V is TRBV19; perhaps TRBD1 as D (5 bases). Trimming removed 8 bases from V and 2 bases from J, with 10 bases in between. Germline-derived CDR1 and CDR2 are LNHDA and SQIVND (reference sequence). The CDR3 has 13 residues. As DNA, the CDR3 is TGTGCCAGTGGGAGGGGTACTGGAAACACCATATATTTT. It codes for CASGRGTGNTIYF.

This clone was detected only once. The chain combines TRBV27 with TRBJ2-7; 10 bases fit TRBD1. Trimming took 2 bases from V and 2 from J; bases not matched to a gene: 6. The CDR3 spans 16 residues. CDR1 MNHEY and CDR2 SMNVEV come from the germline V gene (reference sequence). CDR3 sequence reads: CASSLTGTGDTYEQYF. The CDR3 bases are TGTGCCAGCAGTTTAACCGGGACAGGGGACACCTACGAGCAGTACTTC.

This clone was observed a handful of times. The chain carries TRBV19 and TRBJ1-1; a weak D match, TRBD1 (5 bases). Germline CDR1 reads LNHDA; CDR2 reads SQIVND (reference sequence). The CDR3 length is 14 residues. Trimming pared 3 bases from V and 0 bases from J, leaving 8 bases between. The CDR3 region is CASSIIGVNTEAFF. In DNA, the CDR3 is TGTGCCAGTAGTATTATAGGGGTGAACACTGAAGCTTTCTTT.

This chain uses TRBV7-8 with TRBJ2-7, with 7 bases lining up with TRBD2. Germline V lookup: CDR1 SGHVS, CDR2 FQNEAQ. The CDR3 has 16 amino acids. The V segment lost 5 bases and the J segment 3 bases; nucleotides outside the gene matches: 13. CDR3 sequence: CASSPGSGGEVYEQYF. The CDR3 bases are TGTGCCAGCAGCCCTGGGAGTGGGGGGGAGGTCTACGAGCAGTACTTC.

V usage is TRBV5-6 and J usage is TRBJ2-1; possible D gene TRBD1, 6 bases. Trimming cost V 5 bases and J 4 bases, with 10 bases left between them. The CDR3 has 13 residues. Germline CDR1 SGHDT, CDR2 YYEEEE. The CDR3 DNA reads TGTGCCAGCAGTAATGGACAGTACAATGAGCAGTTCTTC. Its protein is CASSNGQYNEQFF.

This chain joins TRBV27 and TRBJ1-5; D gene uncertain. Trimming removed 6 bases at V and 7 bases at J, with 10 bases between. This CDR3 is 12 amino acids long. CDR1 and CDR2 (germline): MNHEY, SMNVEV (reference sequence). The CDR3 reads CASSSAGQPQHF. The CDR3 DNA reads TGTGCCAGCAGCTCCGCCGGGCAGCCCCAGCATTTT.

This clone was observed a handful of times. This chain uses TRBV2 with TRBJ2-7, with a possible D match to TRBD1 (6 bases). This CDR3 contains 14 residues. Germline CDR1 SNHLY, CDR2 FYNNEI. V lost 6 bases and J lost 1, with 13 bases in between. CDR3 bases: TGTGCCAGCAGGACTGGACAGCCTTCCTACGAGCAGTACTTC. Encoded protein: CASRTGQPSYEQYF.

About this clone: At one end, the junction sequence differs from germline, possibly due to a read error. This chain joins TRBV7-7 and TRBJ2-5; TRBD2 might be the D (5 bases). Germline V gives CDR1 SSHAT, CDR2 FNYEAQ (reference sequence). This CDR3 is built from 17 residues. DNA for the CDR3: TGTGCTAGCAGCTTGCACAGTGTGGCTAGCCCTCAAGAGACCCAGTACTTC. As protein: CASSLHSVASPQETQYF.

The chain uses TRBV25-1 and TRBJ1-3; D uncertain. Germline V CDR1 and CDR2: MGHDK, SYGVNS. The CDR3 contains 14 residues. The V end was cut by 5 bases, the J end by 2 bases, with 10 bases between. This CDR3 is CASSYGGTGNTIYF. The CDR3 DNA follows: TGTGCCAGCAGTTATGGAGGGACTGGAAACACCATATATTTT.